This TCR beta chain is from a study of blood T cells in healthy people across ages. Regarding the study as a whole: With age, beta diversity per million T cells declined roughly linearly, significantly by 35 to 40.

Through a sample-barcoded 5' primer and a J-beta primer mix, a second PCR was run for roughly 7 to 11 cycles. Through a template-switch adaptor with 12 random nucleotides, each cDNA molecule received a tag. TCRdb re-derived calls from the 5' RACE reads in MiXCR, one entry per CDR3 protein. The profile shows approximately 820,000 distinct CDR3 sequences, around 43% of them singletons. The donors, healthy Caucasians from Russia, were aged about 6 to 100. Isolation yielded PBMCs, at least 6 million per sample, in every case. This clonotype showed up just a few times. No antigen is known for it. V lost 5 bases and J 2 bases, leaving 16 bases between the germline ends. The CDR3 totals 15 residues. From germline, CDR1 is MNHEY and CDR2 SVGEGT.

Input material: blood. The chain uses TRBV6-2 or TRBV6-3 and TRBJ2-7; D might be TRBD1 or TRBD2, each matching 6 bases. The sequence was collected from a man between 60 and 75 years old in good health. This CDR3 reads CASSMAKGGTYEQYF. CDR3 sequence (DNA): TGTGCCAGCAGTATGGCCAAGGGGGGCACCTACGAGCAGTACTTC.